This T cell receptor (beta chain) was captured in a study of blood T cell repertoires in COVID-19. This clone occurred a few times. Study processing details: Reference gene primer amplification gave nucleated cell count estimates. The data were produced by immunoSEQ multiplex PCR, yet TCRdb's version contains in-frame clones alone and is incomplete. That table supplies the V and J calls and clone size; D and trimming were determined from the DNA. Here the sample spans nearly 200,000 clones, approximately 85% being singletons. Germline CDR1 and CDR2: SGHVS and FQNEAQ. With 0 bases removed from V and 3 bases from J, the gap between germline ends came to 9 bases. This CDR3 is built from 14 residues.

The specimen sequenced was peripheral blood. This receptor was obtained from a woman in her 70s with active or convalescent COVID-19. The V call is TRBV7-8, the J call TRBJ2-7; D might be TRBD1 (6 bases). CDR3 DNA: TGTGCCAGCAGCTTAGCACAGGGCTTCTACGAGCAGTACTTC. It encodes CASSLAQGFYEQYF.